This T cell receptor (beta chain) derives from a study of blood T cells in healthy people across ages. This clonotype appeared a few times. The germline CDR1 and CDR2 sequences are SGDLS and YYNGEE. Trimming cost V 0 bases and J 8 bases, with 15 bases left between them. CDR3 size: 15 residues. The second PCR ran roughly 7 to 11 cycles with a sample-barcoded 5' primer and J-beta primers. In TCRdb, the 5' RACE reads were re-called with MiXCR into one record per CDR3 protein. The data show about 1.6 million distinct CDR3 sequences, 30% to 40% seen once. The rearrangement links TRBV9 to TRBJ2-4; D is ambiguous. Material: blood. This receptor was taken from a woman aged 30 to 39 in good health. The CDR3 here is CASSVGTTDGHIQYF. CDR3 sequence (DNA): TGTGCCAGCAGCGTAGGAACGACTGATGGGCACATTCAGTACTTC.